The 8 T cell receptor beta chains below all came from one sample that was sequenced in a study of shared clonotypes between healthy human individuals. Naive CD8 isolation took CD45RO-negative cells positively selected for CCR7 and excluded terminally differentiated effector memory CD45RA+ cells. Produced via immunoSEQ multiplex PCR; TCRdb's table is partial and in-frame only. The sample shows about 1.9 million clones, around 93% of them seen only once. What was sequenced was naive CD8+ T cells from PBMCs. All receptors derive from a man aged 18 to 35 in good health. Some clones in this sample may be carry-over from other donors' samples.

The genes are TRBV6-4 and TRBJ2-3, with a tentative D call TRBD1 (5 bases). Looked up from germline, CDR1 is MRHNA and CDR2 is SNTAGT. This CDR3 has 13 amino acids. The V end was cut by 5 bases, the J end by 4 bases, with 10 bases between. The CDR3 loop reads CASSLRGSDTQYF. The DNA of the CDR3 is TGTGCCAGCAGTTTAAGGGGTTCAGATACGCAGTATTTT.

The rearrangement uses TRBV4-2 and TRBJ2-2, with 11 bases identical to TRBD1. Germline V gives CDR1 LGHNA, CDR2 YNFKEQ. CDR3 size: 16 residues. With V trimmed by 1 base and J by 5 bases, 3 bases remained unmatched. CDR3 region: CASSQGTGGETGELFF. CDR3 nucleotide sequence: TGTGCCAGCAGCCAAGGGACAGGGGGCGAAACCGGGGAGCTGTTTTTT.

J is TRBJ2-3 and V is TRBV2; 10 bases match TRBD2. CDR3 length equals 16 residues. With V trimmed by 6 bases and J by 4 bases, 10 bases remained unmatched. CDR1 and CDR2 from the germline V gene are SNHLY and FYNNEI. For the CDR3, the DNA is TGTGCCAGCAGCAACTTAGCGGGAGGAATCCCAGATACGCAGTATTTT. It is translated as CASSNLAGGIPDTQYF.

This clone showed up just once. CDR3 sequence reads: CASQNSGSYEQYF. CDR3 DNA: TGCGCCAGCCAAAATAGCGGGAGTTACGAGCAGTACTTC. The chain joins TRBV5-1 to TRBJ2-7; 9 positions match TRBD2. Looked up from germline, CDR1 is SGHRS and CDR2 is YFSETQ. The CDR3 is made up of 13 amino acids. V lost 7 bases to trimming and J lost 4 bases; unmatched junction nucleotides: 6.

The chain is built from TRBV18 and TRBJ1-5; the D gene is possibly TRBD1 (5 bases). CDR1 is KGHSH, CDR2 LQKENI, per germline. This CDR3 is built from 11 residues. Trimming removed 2 bases at V and 9 bases at J, with 5 bases between. Written as DNA, the CDR3 is TGTGCCAGCTCACCAGGGGGGCCCCAGCATTTT. Translating it yields CASSPGGPQHF.

V usage is TRBV4-1 and J usage is TRBJ2-7; 9 positions agree with TRBD1. Germline V gene sequence: CDR1 MGHRA, CDR2 YSYEKL. The CDR3 consists of 15 residues. The junction had 11 bases not matched to a gene; V was cut back by 1 base and J by 10 bases. CDR3 in DNA: TGCGCCAGCAGCCAAGTGAGACAGGGGGTTCCAGACCAGTACTTC. It encodes CASSQVRQGVPDQYF.

The V call is TRBV9, the J call TRBJ2-6; the D is unclear. Germline CDR1 and CDR2: SGDLS and YYNGEE. The germline V and J ends were trimmed by 3 bases and 1 base, with 5 bases remaining between them. CDR3 length equals 14 residues. CDR3 in amino acids: CASSATSGANVLTF. The DNA of the CDR3 is TGTGCCAGCAGCGCCACATCTGGGGCCAACGTCCTGACTTTC.

The genes are TRBV27 and TRBJ1-4, with TRBD1 identical over 7 bases. The germline V gene has CDR1 MNHEY and CDR2 SMNVEV (reference sequence). Germline trimming cut 6 bases from V and 2 bases from J; bases unmatched to any gene: 3. The CDR3 has 14 residues. The CDR3 loop is CASRPTGTNEKLFF. For the CDR3, the DNA is TGTGCCAGCAGGCCGACAGGGACTAATGAAAAACTGTTTTTT.